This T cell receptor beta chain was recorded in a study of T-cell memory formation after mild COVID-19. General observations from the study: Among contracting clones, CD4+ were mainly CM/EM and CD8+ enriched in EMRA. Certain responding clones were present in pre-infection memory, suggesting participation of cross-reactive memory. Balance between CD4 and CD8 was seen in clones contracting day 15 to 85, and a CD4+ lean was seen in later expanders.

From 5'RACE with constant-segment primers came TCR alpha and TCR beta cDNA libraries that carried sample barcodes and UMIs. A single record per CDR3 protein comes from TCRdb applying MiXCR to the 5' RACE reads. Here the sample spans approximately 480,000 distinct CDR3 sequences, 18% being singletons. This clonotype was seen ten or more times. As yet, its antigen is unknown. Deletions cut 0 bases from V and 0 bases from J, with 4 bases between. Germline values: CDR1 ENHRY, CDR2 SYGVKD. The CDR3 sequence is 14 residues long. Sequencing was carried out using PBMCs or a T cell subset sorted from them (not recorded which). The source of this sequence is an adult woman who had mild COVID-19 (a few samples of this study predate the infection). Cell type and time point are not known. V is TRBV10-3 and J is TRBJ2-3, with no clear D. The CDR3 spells CAISESRSTDTQYF. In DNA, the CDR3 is TGTGCCATCAGTGAGTCGAGAAGCACAGATACGCAGTATTTT.